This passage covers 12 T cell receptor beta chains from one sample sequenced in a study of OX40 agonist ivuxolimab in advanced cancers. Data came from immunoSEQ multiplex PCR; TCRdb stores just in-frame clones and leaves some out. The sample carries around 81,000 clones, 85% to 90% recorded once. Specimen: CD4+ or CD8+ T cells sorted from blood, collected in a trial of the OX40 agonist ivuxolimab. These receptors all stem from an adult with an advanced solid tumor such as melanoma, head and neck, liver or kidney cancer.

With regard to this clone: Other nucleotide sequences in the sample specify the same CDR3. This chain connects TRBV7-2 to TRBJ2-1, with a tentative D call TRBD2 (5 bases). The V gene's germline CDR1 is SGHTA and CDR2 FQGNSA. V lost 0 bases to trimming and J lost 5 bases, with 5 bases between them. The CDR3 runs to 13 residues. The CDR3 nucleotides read TGTGCCAGCAGCTTAGCGAGGGACAATGAGCAGTTCTTC. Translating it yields CASSLARDNEQFF.

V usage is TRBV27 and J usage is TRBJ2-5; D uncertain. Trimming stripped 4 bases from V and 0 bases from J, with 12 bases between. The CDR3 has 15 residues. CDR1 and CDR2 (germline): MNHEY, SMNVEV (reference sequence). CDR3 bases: TGTGCCAGCAGTTCGCTTATGAGCCACCAAGAGACCCAGTACTTC. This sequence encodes CASSSLMSHQETQYF.

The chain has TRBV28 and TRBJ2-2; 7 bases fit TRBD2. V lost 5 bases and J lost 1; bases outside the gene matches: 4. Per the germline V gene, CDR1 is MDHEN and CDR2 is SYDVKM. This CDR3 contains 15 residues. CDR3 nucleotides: TGTGCCAGCAGTCGGGGGGACCTGAACACCGGGGAGCTGTTTTTT. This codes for CASSRGDLNTGELFF. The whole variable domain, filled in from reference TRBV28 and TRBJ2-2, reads DVKVTQSSRYLVKRTGEKVFLECVQDMDHENMFWYRQDPGLGLRLIYFSYDVKMKEKGDIPEGYSVSREKKERFSLILESASTNQTSMYLCASSRGDLNTGELFFGEGSRLTVL.

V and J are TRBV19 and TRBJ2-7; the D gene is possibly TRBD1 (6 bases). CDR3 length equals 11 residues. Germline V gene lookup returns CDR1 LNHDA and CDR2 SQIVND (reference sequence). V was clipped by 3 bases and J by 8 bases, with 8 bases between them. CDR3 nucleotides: TGTGCCAGTAGTATCACAGGGAAGCAGTACTTC. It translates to CASSITGKQYF.

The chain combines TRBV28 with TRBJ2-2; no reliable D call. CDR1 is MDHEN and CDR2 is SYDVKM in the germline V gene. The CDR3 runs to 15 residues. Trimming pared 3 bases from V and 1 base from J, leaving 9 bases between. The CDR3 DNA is TGTGCCAGCAGTTTGGGCGGAGAGAACACCGGGGAGCTGTTTTTT. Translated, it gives CASSLGGENTGELFF.

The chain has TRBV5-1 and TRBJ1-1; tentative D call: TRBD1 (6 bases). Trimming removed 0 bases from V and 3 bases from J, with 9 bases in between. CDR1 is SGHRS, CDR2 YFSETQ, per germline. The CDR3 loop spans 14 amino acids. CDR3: CASSLGGPYTEAFF. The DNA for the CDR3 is TGCGCCAGCAGCTTGGGGGGGCCTTACACTGAAGCTTTCTTT.

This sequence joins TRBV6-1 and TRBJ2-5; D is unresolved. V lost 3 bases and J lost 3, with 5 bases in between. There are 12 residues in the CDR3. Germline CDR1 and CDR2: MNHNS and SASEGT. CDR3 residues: CASSEAKETQYF. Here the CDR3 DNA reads TGTGCCAGCAGTGAGGCTAAAGAGACCCAGTACTTC.

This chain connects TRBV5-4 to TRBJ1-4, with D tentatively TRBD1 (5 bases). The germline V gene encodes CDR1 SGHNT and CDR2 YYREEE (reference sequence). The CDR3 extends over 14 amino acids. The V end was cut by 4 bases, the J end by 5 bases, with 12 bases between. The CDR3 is CASSPGGENEKLFF. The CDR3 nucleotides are TGTGCCAGCAGCCCCGGGGGGGAGAATGAAAAACTGTTTTTT. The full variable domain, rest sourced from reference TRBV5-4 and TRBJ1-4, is ETGVTQSPTHLIKTRGQQVTLRCSSQSGHNTVSWYQQALGQGPQFIFQYYREEENGRGNFPPRFSGLQFPNYSSELNVNALELDDSALYLCASSPGGENEKLFFGSGTQLSVL.

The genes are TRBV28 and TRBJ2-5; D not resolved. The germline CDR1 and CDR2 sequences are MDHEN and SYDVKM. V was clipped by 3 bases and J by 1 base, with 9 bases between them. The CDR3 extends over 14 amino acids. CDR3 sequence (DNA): TGTGCCAGCAGTTTGGAACGGGCCCAAGAGACCCAGTACTTC. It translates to CASSLERAQETQYF. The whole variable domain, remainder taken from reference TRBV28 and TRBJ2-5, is DVKVTQSSRYLVKRTGEKVFLECVQDMDHENMFWYRQDPGLGLRLIYFSYDVKMKEKGDIPEGYSVSREKKERFSLILESASTNQTSMYLCASSLERAQETQYFGPGTRLLVL.

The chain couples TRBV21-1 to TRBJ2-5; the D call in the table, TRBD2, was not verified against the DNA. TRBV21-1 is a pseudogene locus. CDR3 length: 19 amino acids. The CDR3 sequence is CASTFGGVRTSGRGETQYF. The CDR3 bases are TGTGCCAGCACCTTTGGTGGGGTTCGGACTAGCGGGCGGGGCGAGACCCAGTACTTC.

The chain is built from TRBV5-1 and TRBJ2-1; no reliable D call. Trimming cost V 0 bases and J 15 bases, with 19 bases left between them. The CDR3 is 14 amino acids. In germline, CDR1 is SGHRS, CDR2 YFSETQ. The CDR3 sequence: CASSLDPPLSTAFF. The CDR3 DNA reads TGCGCCAGCAGCTTGGATCCTCCTTTGTCTACTGCGTTCTTC.

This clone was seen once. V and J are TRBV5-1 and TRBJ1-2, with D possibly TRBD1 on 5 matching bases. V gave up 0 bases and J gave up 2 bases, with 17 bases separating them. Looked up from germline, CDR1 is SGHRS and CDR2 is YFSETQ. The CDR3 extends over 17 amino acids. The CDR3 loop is CASSLGGDTGRNYGYTF. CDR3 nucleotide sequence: TGCGCCAGCAGCTTGGGAGGGGATACTGGACGGAACTATGGCTACACCTTC.